These 10 T cell receptor beta chains were all obtained from the same sample, sequenced in a study of shared clonotypes between healthy human individuals. Measured with immunoSEQ multiplex PCR; TCRdb has only the in-frame clones, and not every one. There are some 2 million clones in the sample; about 95% occur only once, and under 1.5% lies in the top ten. CD45RO-negative cells were positively selected for CCR7, leaving out terminally differentiated effector memory CD45RA+ cells. The sample consisted of naive CD8+ T cells sorted from blood. The source of these receptors is a man aged 18 to 30 in good health.

The CDR3 loop is CASSSYSGPYEQYF. The DNA of the CDR3 is TGTGCCAGCAGCTCATACTCCGGGCCCTACGAGCAGTACTTC. This chain connects TRBV7-2 to TRBJ2-7; D unclear. V lost 4 bases, J lost 2 bases, and 12 bases lay in between. The CDR3 extends over 14 amino acids. The germline V gene encodes CDR1 SGHTA and CDR2 FQGNSA.

The V call is TRBV4-1, the J call TRBJ2-1; D is possibly TRBD1 (6 bases). CDR3 length equals 12 residues. V gave up 7 bases and J gave up 10 bases, with 14 bases separating them. Germline V lookup: CDR1 MGHRA, CDR2 YSYEKL. The CDR3 protein is CASTSYQGEQFF. The CDR3 coding sequence is TGCGCCAGCACGTCATACCAGGGGGAGCAGTTCTTC.

The chain uses TRBV6-5 and TRBJ2-1, with 10 bases matching TRBD2. CDR1 and CDR2 from the germline V gene are MNHEY and SVGAGI. V was clipped by 4 bases and J by 7 bases; unmatched bases: 10. The CDR3 loop spans 16 amino acids. CDR3 residues: CASSSPRTSGINEQFF. CDR3 nucleotide sequence: TGTGCCAGCAGTTCCCCTCGGACTAGCGGAATTAATGAGCAGTTCTTC.

In regard to this clone: Additional DNA sequences in this sample encode the identical CDR3. The rearrangement uses TRBV4-1 and TRBJ2-7; the D is unclear. Germline CDR1 and CDR2: MGHRA and YSYEKL. Trimming stripped 2 bases from V and 4 bases from J, with 9 bases between. This CDR3 comprises 13 residues. This CDR3 is CASSQNTAYEQYF. The CDR3 DNA follows: TGCGCCAGCAGCCAAAATACAGCTTACGAGCAGTACTTC.

V usage is TRBV6-5 and J usage is TRBJ1-1; D gene ambiguous. Germline V gene lookup returns CDR1 MNHEY and CDR2 SVGAGI. The CDR3 length is 14 residues. The ends were cut back, 0 bases at V and 8 bases at J, with 13 bases in the middle. The CDR3 spells CASSYSSSGREAFF. The CDR3 nucleotides are TGTGCCAGCAGTTACTCGAGTTCCGGGCGGGAAGCTTTCTTT.

The J gene is TRBJ1-3, the V gene TRBV2; the D is unclear. V was trimmed by 5 bases and J by 7 bases, leaving 12 bases between them. Germline CDR1 reads SNHLY; CDR2 reads FYNNEI. CDR3 length equals 13 residues. The DNA of the CDR3 is TGTGCCAGCAGTCCTGACACGGACAACACCATATATTTT. It codes for CASSPDTDNTIYF.

CDR3 region: CASSRGRQEGYVDNSPLHF. The DNA for the CDR3 is TGTGCCAGCAGCCGCGGGCGGCAGGAGGGCTACGTGGATAATTCACCCCTCCACTTT. The chain has TRBV5-6 and TRBJ1-6; D is unclear. CDR1 is SGHDT and CDR2 is YYEEEE in the germline V gene. The V gene lost 4 bases and the J gene lost 5 bases, with 25 bases spanning the gap. This CDR3 spans 19 amino acids. The full variable domain, rest sourced from reference TRBV5-6 and TRBJ1-6, is DAGVTQSPTHLIKTRGQQVTLRCSPKSGHDTVSWYQQALGQGPQFIFQYYEEEERQRGNFPDRFSGHQFPNYSSELNVNALLLGDSALYLCASSRGRQEGYVDNSPLHFGNGTRLTVT.

This clone was recorded only once. The chain couples TRBV29-1 to TRBJ1-6, with 10 nucleotides matching TRBD1. V was clipped by 3 bases and J by 8 bases; unmatched bases: 31. CDR1 is SQVTM, CDR2 ANQGSEA, per germline. The length of the CDR3 is 23 residues. CDR3 sequence: CSVDRLLGQGKISSYLLDSPLHF. The CDR3 coding sequence is TGCAGCGTTGATCGCTTGCTGGGACAGGGGAAAATCTCCTCATATCTCCTCGATTCACCCCTCCACTTT.

This chain uses TRBV14 with TRBJ1-6; a weak D match, TRBD1 (5 bases). Germline CDR1 and CDR2: SGHDN and FVKESK. V was shortened by 5 bases and J by 0 bases, with 5 bases between the two germline ends. The CDR3 has 14 amino acids. The CDR3 nucleotides read TGTGCCAGCAGCGACAGCTCCTATAATTCACCCCTCCACTTT. Its translation: CASSDSSYNSPLHF.

The chain joins TRBV29-1 to TRBJ2-2; 8 bases align to TRBD2. The CDR3 sequence is 15 residues long. V was pared by 7 bases and J by 6 bases, with 13 bases of the junction left unmatched. Germline CDR1 SQVTM, CDR2 ANQGSEA. In DNA, the CDR3 is TGCAGCGCCCGGGGCGGGGGGCTTAAAGCCGGGGAGCTGTTTTTT. This gives the protein CSARGGGLKAGELFF.